The source of this T cell receptor (beta chain) is a study of identical twins (dated by TCRdb to about 2016). The study in broad terms: TCR alpha and beta repertoires from monozygotic twins, unrelated adults of various ages and cord blood were deep-sequenced to test whether fetal clonotypes persist. To rule out contamination, the twin experiments were replicated at different times with different library preparation protocols.

As for this clonotype: Its antigen is still unknown. No much larger clone is present one base from it, and per-base qualities are unavailable.

Every donor in the study was a healthy Caucasian. The twin cohort consisted of three pairs of female monozygotic twins, all aged roughly 18 to 29 years. The RNA used for TCR libraries was isolated from peripheral blood mononuclear cells. Library preparation used 5' RACE. Sequencing was carried out with an Illumina HiSeq 2000. Template switching introduced a universal primer binding site; the final cDNA contained a unique molecular identifier, enabling accurate counting of TCR cDNA molecules. First-strand cDNA for TCR alpha and beta chains was synthesized from specific primers in the conserved constant-segment region. To control for contamination, each cDNA library was double barcoded with a SMART-Mk sample barcode plus Illumina barcodes. Two successive PCR steps introduced TruSeq adapter sequences along with Illumina sample barcodes. The Illumina HiSeq platform was used with custom primers to sequence TCR alpha and beta cDNA libraries. Per the source publication's procedure: MiGEC processed the raw reads to extract unique molecular identifiers, while MiXCR was used to determine the CDR3 positions. Recombination models were inferred per individual with the repgenHMM and IGoR tools using an EM algorithm. The analysis of shared clonotypes was done with the tcR package in R, with sharing normalized by the product of cloneset sizes. Out-of-frame nonproductive sequences were analyzed to study raw recombination free of thymic and clonal selection effects. TCRdb reprocessing: public reads trimmed at Q25 with fastp, clones called with MiXCR, in-frame beta chains kept. Under each unique CDR3 protein, matching rows form one entry showing the most common genes and DNA. The V and J calls and clone size are TCRdb's, not the authors'. This sample has about 790,000 distinct CDR3 sequences in its table, and about 20% of those were observed once. The ten largest clones capture over 10% of the sample.

The CDR3, from cysteine to phenylalanine, totals 15 residues. Solely the CDR3 DNA is kept, with 45 bases framed from the first base. Trimming takes 0 bases from V and 0 bases from J, and the germline ends sit 6 bases apart. The germline V gene (reference sequence) specifies DFQATT as CDR1 and SNEGSKA as CDR2. Here is what the overall study found, with its caveats: Out-of-frame TCR alpha sequences shared between twins showed an excess of low generation-probability sequences compared with coincidental sharing between unrelated individuals. Excess twin sharing in beta out-of-frame sequences was weaker because fewer shared sequences lowered the signal-to-noise ratio. Because the same donors could not be followed over many years, conclusions were based on cross-sectional statistical analysis. Invariant T cells such as MAIT and iNKT could partly confound zero-insertion analyses, although diverse VJ usage argued against such confounding for most clonotypes. Recombination models systematically underestimated out-of-frame TCR alpha sharing in monozygotic twins but agreed with sharing between unrelated individuals. Abundant cord blood beta clonotypes carried fewer insertions; young adult naive repertoires showed a weaker similar trend, while memory repertoires showed none.

The data were also submitted as part of a second study, on T cells expressing NK-cell markers. As that second study puts it: Three sorted T-cell subsets (CD3+CD56+NKG2C+, CD3+CD56+NKG2C- and CD3+CD56-NKG2C+) from fewer than 10 donors had their TCR beta-chain repertoires profiled. Seven of the eight sequenced donors were HCMV-seropositive and one was HCMV-seronegative. In several experiments an anti-gammadeltaTCR antibody was added to restrict sorting to alphabetaTCR-expressing T cells. In five to seven donors, the dominant CD3+CD56+NKG2C+ clonotypes were among the top 10 CD8+ clonotypes and accounted for about 1.0-8% of CD8+ T cells. Those dominant clonotypes were again the most abundant among CD3+CD56-NKG2C+ cells in a handful of donors, at about 28.3-65%. Whether the expanded NKG2C-expressing T cell clones were specific for HCMV antigens remained unclear. All eight donors whose samples were sequenced were randomly selected healthy volunteers, three of them men and five women. A commercial ELISA kit detecting HCMV-specific IgG in serum was used to determine HCMV serostatus. For six donors, bulk peripheral blood T-cell repertoires were also sequenced from unsorted PBMC. MIGEC was used to demultiplex reads and group reads by UMI, and MiTCR was used to assemble and quantify clonotypes. To remove erroneous sequences, TCR cDNA sequences were retained only when supported by two or more reads. The tcR package was used for downstream repertoire analysis, with clonotypes matched between fractions based on CDR3 nucleotide sequence plus V segment. Antigen specificity was annotated against VDJdb with VDJmatch, allowing one amino acid substitution in CDR3.

The chain joins TRBV20-1 to TRBJ2-6, with the D gene not confidently named. Material: PBMCs. The TCR sequence derives from a woman between 18 and 29 years old in good health. The DNA reads as follows: TGCAGTGCTAGAGATTACCGCTCTGGGGCCAACGTCCTGACTTTC. It translates to CSARDYRSGANVLTF.